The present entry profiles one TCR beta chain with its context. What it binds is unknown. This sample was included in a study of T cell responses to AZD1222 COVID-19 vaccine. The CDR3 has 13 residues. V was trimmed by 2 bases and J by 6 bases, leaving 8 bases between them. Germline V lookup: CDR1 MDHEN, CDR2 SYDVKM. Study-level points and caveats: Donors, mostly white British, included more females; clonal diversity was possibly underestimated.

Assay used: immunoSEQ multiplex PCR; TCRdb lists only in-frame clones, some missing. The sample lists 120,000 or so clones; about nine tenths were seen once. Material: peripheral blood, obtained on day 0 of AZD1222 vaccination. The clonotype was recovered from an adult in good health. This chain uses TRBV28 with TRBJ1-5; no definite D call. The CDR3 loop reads CASSLMLIQPQHF. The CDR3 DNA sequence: TGTGCCAGCAGTTTAATGCTAATTCAGCCCCAGCATTTT.